Detailed here is one T cell receptor beta chain. Its cognate antigen is unknown. Roughly 1.1 x 10^5 TCR templates were measured in each sample. Profiled with immunoSEQ multiplex PCR; TCRdb holds only in-frame clones, not every one. The data contain about 91,000 clones, roughly 96% of them seen just once; the ten biggest clones take up under 0.04%. In germline, CDR1 is SGDLS, CDR2 YYNGEE. Trimming cost V 3 bases and J 6 bases; bases outside gene matches: 6. The CDR3 totals 16 residues. The sample comes from a study of siplizumab effects on memory and regulatory T cells. General study points: Few alloreactive clones mapped to unstimulated subsets. Siplizumab conditions gave an average of about 62% Treg-derived mappable alloreactive CD4+ clones, versus less than 35% for controls. In unstimulated cells, naive T cells appeared more diverse than memory T cells and seemed major alloresponse contributors.

The sequence was collected from a human donor in good health. Sequencing was carried out using naive CD4+ T cells sorted from blood. The genes are TRBV9 and TRBJ2-1; 13 nucleotides align to TRBD2. CDR3 amino acids: CASSDRLAGGTNEQFF. The DNA for the CDR3 is TGTGCCAGCAGCGACAGACTAGCGGGGGGCACCAATGAGCAGTTCTTC.